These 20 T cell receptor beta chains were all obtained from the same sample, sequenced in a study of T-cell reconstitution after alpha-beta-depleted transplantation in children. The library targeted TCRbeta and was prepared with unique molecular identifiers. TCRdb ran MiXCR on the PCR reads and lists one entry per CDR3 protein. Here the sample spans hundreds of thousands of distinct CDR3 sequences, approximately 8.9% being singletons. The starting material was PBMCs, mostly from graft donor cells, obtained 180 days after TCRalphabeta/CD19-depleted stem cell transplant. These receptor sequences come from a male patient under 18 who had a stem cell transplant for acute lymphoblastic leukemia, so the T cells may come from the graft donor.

In DNA, the CDR3 is TGTGCCAGCAGCTTAGTTACAGCGCGTTCGGGCTACACCTTC. Amino acids: CASSLVTARSGYTF. The genes are TRBV7-2 and TRBJ1-2; D is unresolved. Trimming removed 1 base from V and 8 bases from J, with 14 bases in between. CDR1 is SGHTA and CDR2 is FQGNSA in the germline V gene. The CDR3 extends over 14 amino acids.

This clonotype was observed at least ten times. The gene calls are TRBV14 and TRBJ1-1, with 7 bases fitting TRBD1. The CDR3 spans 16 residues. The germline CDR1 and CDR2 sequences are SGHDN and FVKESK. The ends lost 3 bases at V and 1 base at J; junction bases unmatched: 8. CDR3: CASSHPRRGQNTEAFF. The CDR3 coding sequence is TGTGCCAGCAGCCACCCGCGGAGGGGGCAGAACACTGAAGCTTTCTTT.

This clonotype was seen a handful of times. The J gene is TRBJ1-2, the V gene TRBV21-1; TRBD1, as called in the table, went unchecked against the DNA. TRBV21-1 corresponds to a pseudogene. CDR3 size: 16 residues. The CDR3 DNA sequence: TGTGCCAGCAGCAAACAAACAACAGGGTTTAACTATGGCTACACCTTC. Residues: CASSKQTTGFNYGYTF.

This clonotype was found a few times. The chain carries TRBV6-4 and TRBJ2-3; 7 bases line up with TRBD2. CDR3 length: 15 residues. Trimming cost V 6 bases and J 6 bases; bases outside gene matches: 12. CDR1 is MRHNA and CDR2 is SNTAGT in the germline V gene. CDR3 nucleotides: TGTGCCAGCAGCGCCTCTAGCGGTCTTACGGATACGCAGTATTTT. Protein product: CASSASSGLTDTQYF.

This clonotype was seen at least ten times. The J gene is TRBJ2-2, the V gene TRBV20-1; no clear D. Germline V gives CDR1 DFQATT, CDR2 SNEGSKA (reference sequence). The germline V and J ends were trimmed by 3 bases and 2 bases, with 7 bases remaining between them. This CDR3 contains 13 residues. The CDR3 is CSASHHNTGELFF. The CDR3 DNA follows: TGCAGTGCTAGCCACCATAACACCGGGGAGCTGTTTTTT.

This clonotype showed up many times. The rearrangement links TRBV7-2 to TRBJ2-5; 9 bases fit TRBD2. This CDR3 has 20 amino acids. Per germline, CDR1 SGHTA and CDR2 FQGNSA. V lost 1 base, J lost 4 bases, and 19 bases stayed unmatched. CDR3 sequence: CASSLGRGGRRLATRETQYF. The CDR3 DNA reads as TGTGCCAGCAGCTTAGGGCGGGGGGGCCGGAGGCTAGCAACAAGAGAGACCCAGTACTTC. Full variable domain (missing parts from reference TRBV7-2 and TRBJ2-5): GAGVSQSPSNKVTEKGKDVELRCDPISGHTALYWYRQSLGQGLEFLIYFQGNSAPDKSGLPSDRFSAERTGGSVSTLTIQRTQQEDSAVYLCASSLGRGGRRLATRETQYFGPGTRLLVL.

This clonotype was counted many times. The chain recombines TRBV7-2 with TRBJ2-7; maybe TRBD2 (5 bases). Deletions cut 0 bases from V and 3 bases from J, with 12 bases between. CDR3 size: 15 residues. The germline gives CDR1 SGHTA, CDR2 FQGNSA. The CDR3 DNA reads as TGTGCCAGCAGCTTAGCGGGAGAGCCATTCTACGAGCAGTACTTC. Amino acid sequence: CASSLAGEPFYEQYF.

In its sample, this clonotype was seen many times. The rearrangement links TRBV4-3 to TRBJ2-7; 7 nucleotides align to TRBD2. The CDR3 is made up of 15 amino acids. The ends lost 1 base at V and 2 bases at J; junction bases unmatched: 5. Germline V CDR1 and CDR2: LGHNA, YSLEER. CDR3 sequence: CASSQVLAATYEQYF. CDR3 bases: TGCGCCAGCAGCCAAGTTCTAGCGGCTACCTACGAGCAGTACTTC.

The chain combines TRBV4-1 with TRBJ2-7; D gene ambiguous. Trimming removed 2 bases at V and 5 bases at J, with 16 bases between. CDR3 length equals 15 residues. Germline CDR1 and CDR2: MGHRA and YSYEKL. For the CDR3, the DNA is TGCGCCAGCAGCCAAAATGGCGGAGATTTGGACGAGCAGTACTTC. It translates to CASSQNGGDLDEQYF.

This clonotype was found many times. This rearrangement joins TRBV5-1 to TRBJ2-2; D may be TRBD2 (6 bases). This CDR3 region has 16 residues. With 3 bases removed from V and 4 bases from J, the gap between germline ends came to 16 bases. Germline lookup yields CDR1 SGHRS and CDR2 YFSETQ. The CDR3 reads CASSWGWDLPTGELFF. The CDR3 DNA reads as TGCGCCAGCAGCTGGGGTTGGGACTTACCCACCGGGGAGCTGTTTTTT. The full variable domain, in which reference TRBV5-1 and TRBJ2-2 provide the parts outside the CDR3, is KAGVTQTPRYLIKTRGQQVTLSCSPISGHRSVSWYQQTPGQGLQFLFEYFSETQRNKGNFPGRFSGRQFSNSRSEMNVSTLELGDSALYLCASSWGWDLPTGELFFGEGSRLTVL.

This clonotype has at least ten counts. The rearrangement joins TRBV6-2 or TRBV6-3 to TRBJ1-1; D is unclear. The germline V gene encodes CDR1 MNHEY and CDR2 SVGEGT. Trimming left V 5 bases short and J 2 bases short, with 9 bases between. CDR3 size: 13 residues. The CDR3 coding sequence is TGTGCCAGCAGTGACCCAGCTAACACTGAAGCTTTCTTT. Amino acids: CASSDPANTEAFF.

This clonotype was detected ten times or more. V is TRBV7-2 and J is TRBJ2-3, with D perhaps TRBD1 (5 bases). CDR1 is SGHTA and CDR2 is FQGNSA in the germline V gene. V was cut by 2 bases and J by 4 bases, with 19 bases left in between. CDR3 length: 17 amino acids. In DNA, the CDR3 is TGTGCCAGCAGCTTAAGGATTGCAGGGCGAGGTGCAGATACGCAGTATTTT. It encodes CASSLRIAGRGADTQYF.

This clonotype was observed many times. CDR3 residues: CASSYMGGWQAFF. The CDR3 coding sequence is TGTGCCAGCAGTTACATGGGGGGCTGGCAAGCTTTCTTT. The chain joins TRBV6-5 to TRBJ1-1, with a weak D call TRBD1 (6 bases). Germline-derived CDR1 and CDR2 are MNHEY and SVGAGI. V lost 2 bases to trimming and J lost 9 bases, with 13 bases between them. This CDR3 is 13 amino acids long.

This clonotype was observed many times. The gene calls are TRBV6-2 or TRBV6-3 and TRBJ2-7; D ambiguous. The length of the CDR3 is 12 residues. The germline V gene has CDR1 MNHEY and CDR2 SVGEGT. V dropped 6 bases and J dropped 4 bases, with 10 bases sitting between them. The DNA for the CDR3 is TGTGCCAGCAGCCAACCCGGATACGAGCAGTACTTC. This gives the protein CASSQPGYEQYF.

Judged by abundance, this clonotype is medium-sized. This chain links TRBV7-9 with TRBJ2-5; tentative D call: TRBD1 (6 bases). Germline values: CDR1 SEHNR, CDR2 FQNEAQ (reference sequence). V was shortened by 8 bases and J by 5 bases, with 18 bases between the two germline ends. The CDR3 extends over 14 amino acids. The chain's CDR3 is CASRGPGTMETQYF. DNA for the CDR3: TGTGCCAGCCGTGGCCCCGGGACAATGGAGACCCAGTACTTC.

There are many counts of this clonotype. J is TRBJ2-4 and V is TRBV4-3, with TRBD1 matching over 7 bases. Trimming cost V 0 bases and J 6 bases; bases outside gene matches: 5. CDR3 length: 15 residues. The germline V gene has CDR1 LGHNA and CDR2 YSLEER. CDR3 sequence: CASSQEWDSGNIQYF. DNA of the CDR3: TGCGCCAGCAGCCAAGAATGGGACAGCGGAAACATTCAGTACTTC.

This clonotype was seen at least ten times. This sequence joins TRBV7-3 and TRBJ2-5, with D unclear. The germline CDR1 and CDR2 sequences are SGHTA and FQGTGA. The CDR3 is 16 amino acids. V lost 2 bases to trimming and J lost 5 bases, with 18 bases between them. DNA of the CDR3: TGTGCCAGCAGCTTAGTAAAAACCGGACGCAAGGAGACCCAGTACTTC. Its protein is CASSLVKTGRKETQYF.

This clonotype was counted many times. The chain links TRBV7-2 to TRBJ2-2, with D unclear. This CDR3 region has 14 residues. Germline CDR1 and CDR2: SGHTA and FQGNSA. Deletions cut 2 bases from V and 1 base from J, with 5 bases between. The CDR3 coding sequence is TGTGCCAGCAGCTTAAACAGGAACACCGGGGAGCTGTTTTTT. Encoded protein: CASSLNRNTGELFF.

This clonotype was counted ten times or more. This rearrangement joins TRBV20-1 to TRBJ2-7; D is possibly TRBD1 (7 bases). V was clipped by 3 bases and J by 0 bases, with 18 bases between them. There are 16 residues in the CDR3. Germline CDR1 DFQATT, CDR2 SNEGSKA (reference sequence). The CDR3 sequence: CSARQGGLITSYEQYF. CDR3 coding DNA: TGCAGTGCTAGGCAGGGGGGCTTAATAACCTCCTACGAGCAGTACTTC.

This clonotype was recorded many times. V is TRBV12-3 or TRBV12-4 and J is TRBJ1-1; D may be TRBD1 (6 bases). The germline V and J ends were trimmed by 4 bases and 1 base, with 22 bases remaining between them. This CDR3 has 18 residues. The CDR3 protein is CASSSRTQGRGQNTEAFF. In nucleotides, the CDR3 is TGTGCCAGCAGTTCTCGGACACAGGGAAGAGGGCAGAACACTGAAGCTTTCTTT.